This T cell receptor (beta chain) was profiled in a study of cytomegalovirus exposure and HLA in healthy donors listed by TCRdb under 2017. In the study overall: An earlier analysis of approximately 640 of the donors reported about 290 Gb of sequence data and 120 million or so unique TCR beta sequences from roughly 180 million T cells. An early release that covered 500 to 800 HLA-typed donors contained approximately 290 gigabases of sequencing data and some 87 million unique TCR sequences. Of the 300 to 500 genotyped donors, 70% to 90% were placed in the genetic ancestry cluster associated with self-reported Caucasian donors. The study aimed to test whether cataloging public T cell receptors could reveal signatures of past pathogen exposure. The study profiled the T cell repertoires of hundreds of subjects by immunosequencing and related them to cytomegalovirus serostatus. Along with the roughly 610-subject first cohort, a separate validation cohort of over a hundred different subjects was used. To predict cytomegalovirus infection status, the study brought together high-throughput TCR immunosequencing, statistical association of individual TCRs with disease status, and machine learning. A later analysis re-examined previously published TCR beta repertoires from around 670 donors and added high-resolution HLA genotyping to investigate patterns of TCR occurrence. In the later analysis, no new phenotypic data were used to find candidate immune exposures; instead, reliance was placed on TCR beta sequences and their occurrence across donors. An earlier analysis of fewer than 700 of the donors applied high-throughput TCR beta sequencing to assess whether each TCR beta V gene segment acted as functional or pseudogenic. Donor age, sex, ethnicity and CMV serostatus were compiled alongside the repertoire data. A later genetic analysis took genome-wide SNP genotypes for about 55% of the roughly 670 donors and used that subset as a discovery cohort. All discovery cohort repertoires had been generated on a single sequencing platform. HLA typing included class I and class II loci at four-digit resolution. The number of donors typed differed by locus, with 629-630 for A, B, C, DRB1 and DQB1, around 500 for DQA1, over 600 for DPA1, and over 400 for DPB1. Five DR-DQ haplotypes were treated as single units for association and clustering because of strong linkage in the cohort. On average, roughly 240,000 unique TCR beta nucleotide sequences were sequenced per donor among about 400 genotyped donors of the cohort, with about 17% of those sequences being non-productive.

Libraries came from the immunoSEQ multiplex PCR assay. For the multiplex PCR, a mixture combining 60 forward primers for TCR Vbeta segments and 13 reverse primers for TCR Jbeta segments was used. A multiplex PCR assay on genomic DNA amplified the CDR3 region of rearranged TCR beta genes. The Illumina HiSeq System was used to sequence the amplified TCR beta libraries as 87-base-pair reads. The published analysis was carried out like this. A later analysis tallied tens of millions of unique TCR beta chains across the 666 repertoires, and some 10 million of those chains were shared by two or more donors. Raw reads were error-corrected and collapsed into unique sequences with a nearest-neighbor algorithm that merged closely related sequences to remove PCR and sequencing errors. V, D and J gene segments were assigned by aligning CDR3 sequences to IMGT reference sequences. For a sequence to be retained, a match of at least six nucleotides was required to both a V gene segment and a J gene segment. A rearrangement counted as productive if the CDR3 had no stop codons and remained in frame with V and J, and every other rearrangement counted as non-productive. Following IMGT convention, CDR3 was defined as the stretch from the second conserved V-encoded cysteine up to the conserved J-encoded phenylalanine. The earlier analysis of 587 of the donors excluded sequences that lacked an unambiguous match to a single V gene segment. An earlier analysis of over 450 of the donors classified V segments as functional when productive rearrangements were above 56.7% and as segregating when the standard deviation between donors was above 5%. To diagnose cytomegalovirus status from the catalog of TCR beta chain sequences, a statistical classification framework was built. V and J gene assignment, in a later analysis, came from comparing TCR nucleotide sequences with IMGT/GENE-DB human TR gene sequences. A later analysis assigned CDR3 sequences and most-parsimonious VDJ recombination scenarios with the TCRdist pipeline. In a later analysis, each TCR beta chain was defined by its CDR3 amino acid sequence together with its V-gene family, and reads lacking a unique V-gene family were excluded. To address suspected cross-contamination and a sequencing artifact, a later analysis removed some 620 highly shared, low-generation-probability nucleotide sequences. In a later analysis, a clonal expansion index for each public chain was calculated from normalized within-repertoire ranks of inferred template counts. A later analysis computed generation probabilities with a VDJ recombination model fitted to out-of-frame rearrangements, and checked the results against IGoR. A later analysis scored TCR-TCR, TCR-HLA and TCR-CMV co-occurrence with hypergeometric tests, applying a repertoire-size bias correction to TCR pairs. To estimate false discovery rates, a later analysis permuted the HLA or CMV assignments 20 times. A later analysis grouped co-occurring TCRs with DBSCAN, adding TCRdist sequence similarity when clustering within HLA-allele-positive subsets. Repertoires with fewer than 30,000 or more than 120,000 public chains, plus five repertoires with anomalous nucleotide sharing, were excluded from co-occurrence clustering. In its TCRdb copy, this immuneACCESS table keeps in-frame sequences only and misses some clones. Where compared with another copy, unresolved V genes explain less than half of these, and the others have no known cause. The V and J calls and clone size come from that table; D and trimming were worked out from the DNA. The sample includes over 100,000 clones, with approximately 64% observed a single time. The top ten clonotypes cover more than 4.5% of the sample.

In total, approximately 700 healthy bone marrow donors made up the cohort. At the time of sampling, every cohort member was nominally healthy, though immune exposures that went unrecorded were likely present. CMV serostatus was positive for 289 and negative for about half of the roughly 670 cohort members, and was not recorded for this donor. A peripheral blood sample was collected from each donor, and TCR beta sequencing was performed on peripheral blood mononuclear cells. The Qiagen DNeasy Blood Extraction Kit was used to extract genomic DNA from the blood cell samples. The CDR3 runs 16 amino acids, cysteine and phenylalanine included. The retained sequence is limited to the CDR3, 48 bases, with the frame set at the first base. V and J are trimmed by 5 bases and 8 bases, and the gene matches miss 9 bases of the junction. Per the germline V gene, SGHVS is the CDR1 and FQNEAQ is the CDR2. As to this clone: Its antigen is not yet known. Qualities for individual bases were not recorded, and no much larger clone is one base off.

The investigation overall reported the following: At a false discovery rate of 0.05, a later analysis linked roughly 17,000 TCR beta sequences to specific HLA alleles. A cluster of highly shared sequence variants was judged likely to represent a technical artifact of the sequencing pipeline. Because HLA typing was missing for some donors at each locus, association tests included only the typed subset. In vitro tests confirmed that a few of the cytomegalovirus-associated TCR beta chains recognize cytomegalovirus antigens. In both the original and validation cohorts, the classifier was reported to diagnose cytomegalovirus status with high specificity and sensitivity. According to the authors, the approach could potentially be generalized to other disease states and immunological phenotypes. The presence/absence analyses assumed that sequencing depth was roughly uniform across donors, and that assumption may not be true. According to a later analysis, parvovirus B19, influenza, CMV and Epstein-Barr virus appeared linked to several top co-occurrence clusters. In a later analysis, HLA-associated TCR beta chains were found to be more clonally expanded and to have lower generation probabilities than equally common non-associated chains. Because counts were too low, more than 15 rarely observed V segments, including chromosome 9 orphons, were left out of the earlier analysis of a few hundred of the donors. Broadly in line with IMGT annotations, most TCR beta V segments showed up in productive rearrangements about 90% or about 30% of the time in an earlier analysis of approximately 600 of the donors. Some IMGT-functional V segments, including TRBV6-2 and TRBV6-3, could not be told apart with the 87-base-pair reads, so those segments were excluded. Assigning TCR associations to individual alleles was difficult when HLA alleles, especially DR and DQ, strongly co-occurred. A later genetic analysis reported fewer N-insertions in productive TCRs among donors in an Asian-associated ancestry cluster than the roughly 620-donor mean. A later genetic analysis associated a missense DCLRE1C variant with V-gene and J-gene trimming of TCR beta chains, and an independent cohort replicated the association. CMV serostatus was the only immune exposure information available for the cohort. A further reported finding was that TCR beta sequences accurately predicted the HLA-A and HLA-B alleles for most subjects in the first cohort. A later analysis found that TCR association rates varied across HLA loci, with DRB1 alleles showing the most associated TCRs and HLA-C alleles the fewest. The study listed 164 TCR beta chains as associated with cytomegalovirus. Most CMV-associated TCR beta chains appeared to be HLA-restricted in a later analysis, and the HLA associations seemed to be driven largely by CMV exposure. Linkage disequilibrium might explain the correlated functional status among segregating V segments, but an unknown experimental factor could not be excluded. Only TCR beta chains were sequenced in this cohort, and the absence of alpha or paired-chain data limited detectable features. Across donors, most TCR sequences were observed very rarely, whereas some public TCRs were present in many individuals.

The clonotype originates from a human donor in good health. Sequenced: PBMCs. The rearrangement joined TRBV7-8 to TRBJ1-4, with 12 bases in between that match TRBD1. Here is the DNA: TGTGCCAGCAGCCCGGGGACAGGGGGCAGAAGGGAAAAACTGTTTTTT. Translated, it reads CASSPGTGGRREKLFF.